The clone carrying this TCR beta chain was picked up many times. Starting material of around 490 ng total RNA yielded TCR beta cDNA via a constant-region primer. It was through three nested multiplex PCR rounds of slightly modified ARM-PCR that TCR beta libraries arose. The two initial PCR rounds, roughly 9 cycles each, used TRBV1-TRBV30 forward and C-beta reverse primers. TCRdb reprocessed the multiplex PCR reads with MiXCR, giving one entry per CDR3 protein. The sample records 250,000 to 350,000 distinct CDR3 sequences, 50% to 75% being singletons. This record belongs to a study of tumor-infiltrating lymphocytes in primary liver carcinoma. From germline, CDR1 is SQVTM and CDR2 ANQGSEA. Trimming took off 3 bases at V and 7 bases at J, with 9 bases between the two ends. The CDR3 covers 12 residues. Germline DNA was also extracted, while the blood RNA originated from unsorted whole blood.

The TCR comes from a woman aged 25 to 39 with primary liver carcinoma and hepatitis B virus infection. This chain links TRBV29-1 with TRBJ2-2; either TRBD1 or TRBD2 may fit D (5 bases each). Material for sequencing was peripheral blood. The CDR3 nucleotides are TGCAGCGTTGACAGGGCGGGCGGGGAGCTGTTTTTT. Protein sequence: CSVDRAGGELFF.